A selection of T cell receptor beta chains follows, all from one sample in a study of cytomegalovirus exposure and HLA in healthy donors. Clones were sequenced by immunoSEQ multiplex PCR, and TCRdb holds only the in-frame ones, with some missing. The data contain fewer than 110,000 clones, around 72% of them seen just once; the ten biggest clones take up around 15%. The sequenced sample consisted of PBMCs. The receptors originated from a woman aged 35 to 49 in good health and CMV-seropositive. CDR3s include the opening cysteine and the closing phenylalanine or tryptophan. The D gene is left open where the match is weak. Not all rows give a size; the values are once, few, many and, for expanded clones, a class.

V gene: TRBV7-2; clone size: .; D gene: .; CDR3 length: 15; J gene: TRBJ1-2; CDR3 DNA: TGTGCCAGCAGCTTATCCCTGGACATTGAGCATGGCTACACCTTC; CDR3 protein: CASSLSLDIEHGYTF
V gene: TRBV30; clone size: .; D gene: .; CDR3 length: 13; J gene: TRBJ1-5; CDR3 DNA: TGTGCCTGGAGTGTCCGGGGAAATCAGCCCCAGCATTTT; CDR3 protein: CAWSVRGNQPQHF
V gene: TRBV25-1; clone size: .; D gene: .; CDR3 length: 12; J gene: TRBJ2-7; CDR3 DNA: TGTGCCAGCAGTATGGACAGTTACGAGCAGTACTTC; CDR3 protein: CASSMDSYEQYF
V gene: TRBV7-2; clone size: .; D gene: TRBD2; CDR3 length: 13; J gene: TRBJ2-7; CDR3 DNA: TGTGCCAGCAGCTTAGTCGGGGGGGTTGAGCAGTACTTC; CDR3 protein: CASSLVGGVEQYF
V gene: TRBV7-9; clone size: .; D gene: .; CDR3 length: 17; J gene: TRBJ1-4; CDR3 DNA: TGTGCCAGCAGCTCAGTAGGGGACACCACAACTAATGAAAAACTGTTTTTT; CDR3 protein: CASSSVGDTTTNEKLFF
V gene: TRBV30; clone size: .; D gene: .; CDR3 length: 13; J gene: TRBJ1-1; CDR3 DNA: TGTGCCTGGAGTGACAGGGTCGGGACTGAAGCTTTCTTT; CDR3 protein: CAWSDRVGTEAFF
V gene: TRBV6-5; clone size: few; D gene: TRBD1; CDR3 length: 14; J gene: TRBJ1-5; CDR3 DNA: TGTGCCAGCAGACCCGACAGGGAATTATCCCCCCAGCATTTT; CDR3 protein: CASRPDRELSPQHF
V gene: TRBV6-1; clone size: .; D gene: TRBD1; CDR3 length: 15; J gene: TRBJ1-6; CDR3 DNA: TGTGCCAGCAGTGCACACCGGGACAGGGATTCACCCCTCCACTTT; CDR3 protein: CASSAHRDRDSPLHF
V gene: TRBV11-2; clone size: .; D gene: .; CDR3 length: 13; J gene: TRBJ1-1; CDR3 DNA: TGTGCCAGCAGCTCCAGGGTGAACACTGAAGCTTTCTTT; CDR3 protein: CASSSRVNTEAFF
V gene: TRBV2; clone size: many; D gene: .; CDR3 length: 16; J gene: TRBJ1-2; CDR3 DNA: TGTGCCAGCAGTGGACAGGTCGGACCGAGGAACTATGGCTACACCTTC; CDR3 protein: CASSGQVGPRNYGYTF
V gene: TRBV5-1; clone size: .; D gene: .; CDR3 length: 19; J gene: TRBJ1-1; CDR3 DNA: TGCGCCAGCAGCTTGCGTCCCTCGGGAGGAGCAGGATGGAACACTGAAGCTTTCTTT; CDR3 protein: CASSLRPSGGAGWNTEAFF
V gene: TRBV19; clone size: .; D gene: .; CDR3 length: 13; J gene: TRBJ1-1; CDR3 DNA: TGTGCCAGTAGTATGATATCTAGCACTGAAGCTTTCTTT; CDR3 protein: CASSMISSTEAFF
V gene: TRBV5-1; clone size: .; D gene: .; CDR3 length: 16; J gene: TRBJ2-5; CDR3 DNA: TGCGCCAGCAGCATCGCAGGGGATTTGTACCAAGAGACCCAGTACTTC; CDR3 protein: CASSIAGDLYQETQYF
V gene: TRBV4-3; clone size: .; D gene: TRBD1; CDR3 length: 18; J gene: TRBJ2-3; CDR3 DNA: TGCGCCAGCAGCCAAGTAGGGGGCCAGAGCCCGGCCACAGATACGCAGTATTTT; CDR3 protein: CASSQVGGQSPATDTQYF
V gene: TRBV30; clone size: .; D gene: .; CDR3 length: 13; J gene: TRBJ1-3; CDR3 DNA: TGTGCCTGGTCAAGAGGTGGGGGAAACACCATATATTTT; CDR3 protein: CAWSRGGGNTIYF
V gene: TRBV19; clone size: .; D gene: .; CDR3 length: 13; J gene: TRBJ1-2; CDR3 DNA: TGTGCCAGTAGTATCAGAGGTCCCTATGGCTACACCTTC; CDR3 protein: CASSIRGPYGYTF
V gene: TRBV4-2; clone size: .; D gene: .; CDR3 length: 16; J gene: TRBJ1-5; CDR3 DNA: TGTGCCAGCAGCCTTGCTAATCCAGGGTACAATCAGCCCCAGCATTTT; CDR3 protein: CASSLANPGYNQPQHF
V gene: TRBV30; clone size: .; D gene: .; CDR3 length: 17; J gene: TRBJ2-3; CDR3 DNA: TGTGCCTGGAGTGTAGAACCCCACGGGGGGCCGGCAGATACGCAGTATTTT; CDR3 protein: CAWSVEPHGGPADTQYF
V gene: TRBV10-3; clone size: many; D gene: .; CDR3 length: 13; J gene: TRBJ1-3; CDR3 DNA: TGTGCCATAAGACAAAGCTCTGGAAACACCATATATTTT; CDR3 protein: CAIRQSSGNTIYF
V gene: TRBV25-1; clone size: .; D gene: TRBD2; CDR3 length: 15; J gene: TRBJ2-1; CDR3 DNA: TGTGCCAGCAGTGCGGCGGGGGGGCTTTTTAATGAGCAGTTCTTC; CDR3 protein: CASSAAGGLFNEQFF
V gene: TRBV5-1; clone size: .; D gene: TRBD1; CDR3 length: 15; J gene: TRBJ1-6; CDR3 DNA: TGCGCCAGCAGGACGACAGGGGGCGTCGATTCACCCCTCCACTTT; CDR3 protein: CASRTTGGVDSPLHF
V gene: TRBV7-7; clone size: few; D gene: TRBD1; CDR3 length: 13; J gene: TRBJ1-4; CDR3 DNA: TGTGCTAGCCGACGGACAGGGAATGAAAAACTGTTTTTT; CDR3 protein: CASRRTGNEKLFF
V gene: TRBV10-3; clone size: few; D gene: .; CDR3 length: 15; J gene: TRBJ2-7; CDR3 DNA: TGTGCCATCAGTGAGTCGGGCAGGTTCTCCTACGAGCAGTACTTC; CDR3 protein: CAISESGRFSYEQYF
V gene: TRBV12-5; clone size: .; D gene: .; CDR3 length: 16; J gene: TRBJ1-5; CDR3 DNA: TGTGCTAGTGGTTTTCAAAGGGCCATTGGAGGCCAGCCCCAGCATTTT; CDR3 protein: CASGFQRAIGGQPQHF
V gene: TRBV2; clone size: .; D gene: .; CDR3 length: 15; J gene: TRBJ1-5; CDR3 DNA: TGTGCCAGCAGAGAAGACAGTGGTGGCAATCAGCCCCAGCATTTT; CDR3 protein: CASREDSGGNQPQHF
V gene: TRBV7-9; clone size: .; D gene: .; CDR3 length: 13; J gene: TRBJ1-5; CDR3 DNA: TGTGCCAGCAGCTTAGACTTCAATCAGCCCCAGCATTTT; CDR3 protein: CASSLDFNQPQHF
V gene: TRBV27; clone size: .; D gene: TRBD1; CDR3 length: 13; J gene: TRBJ1-1; CDR3 DNA: TGTGCCACTCGGGACAGGGTGAACACTGAAGCTTTCTTT; CDR3 protein: CATRDRVNTEAFF
V gene: TRBV7-9; clone size: .; D gene: TRBD1; CDR3 length: 17; J gene: TRBJ1-3; CDR3 DNA: TGTGCCAGCAGCGGCGACGCATTGACAGGGTCTGGAAACACCATATATTTT; CDR3 protein: CASSGDALTGSGNTIYF
V gene: TRBV4-1; clone size: .; D gene: TRBD2; CDR3 length: 17; J gene: TRBJ2-3; CDR3 DNA: TGCGCCAGCAGCCATGAAACCGGGACTACCCAAGCAGATACGCAGTATTTT; CDR3 protein: CASSHETGTTQADTQYF
V gene: TRBV27; clone size: .; D gene: .; CDR3 length: 13; J gene: TRBJ1-1; CDR3 DNA: TGTGCCAGCAGTTTGCAGGGGAATACTGAAGCTTTCTTT; CDR3 protein: CASSLQGNTEAFF
V gene: TRBV7-2; clone size: .; D gene: .; CDR3 length: 16; J gene: TRBJ1-3; CDR3 DNA: TGTGCCAGCAGCTTAGGGCAGGATTTCGCTGGAAACACCATATATTTT; CDR3 protein: CASSLGQDFAGNTIYF
V gene: TRBV5-4; clone size: .; D gene: .; CDR3 length: 14; J gene: TRBJ1-1; CDR3 DNA: TGTGCCAGCAGCTTGCAGGGTATTAACACTGAAGCTTTCTTT; CDR3 protein: CASSLQGINTEAFF
V gene: TRBV10-1; clone size: few; D gene: TRBD1; CDR3 length: 14; J gene: TRBJ2-7; CDR3 DNA: TGCGCCATCGAGAGATACAGGGGATCCTACGAGCAGTACTTC; CDR3 protein: CAIERYRGSYEQYF
V gene: TRBV4-2; clone size: .; D gene: .; CDR3 length: 15; J gene: TRBJ1-5; CDR3 DNA: TGTGCCAGCAGCCAAGATTCCGGGGACAATCAGCCCCAGCATTTT; CDR3 protein: CASSQDSGDNQPQHF
V gene: TRBV5-4; clone size: .; D gene: .; CDR3 length: 15; J gene: TRBJ1-1; CDR3 DNA: TGTGCCAGCAGCTTGGCCAAGGGGCTAATGGAAAAAGCTTTCTTT; CDR3 protein: CASSLAKGLMEKAFF
V gene: TRBV6-5; clone size: .; D gene: .; CDR3 length: 14; J gene: TRBJ1-1; CDR3 DNA: TGTGCCAGCAGTCTAATTACCGACAGTAAGAATCCTTTCTTT; CDR3 protein: CASSLITDSKNPFF
V gene: TRBV30; clone size: .; D gene: .; CDR3 length: 13; J gene: TRBJ1-4; CDR3 DNA: TGTGCCTGGAGTGGGCAGATAAACGAAAAACTGTTTTTT; CDR3 protein: CAWSGQINEKLFF
V gene: TRBV5-4; clone size: .; D gene: TRBD1; CDR3 length: 15; J gene: TRBJ1-2; CDR3 DNA: TGTGCCAGCAGCACCCCTGACAGGGCGGTCTATGGCTACACCTTC; CDR3 protein: CASSTPDRAVYGYTF
V gene: TRBV7-6; clone size: few; D gene: .; CDR3 length: 14; J gene: TRBJ1-1; CDR3 DNA: TGTGCCAGCAGCCCTGGTTTGCGGTTCGCTGAAGCTTTCTTT; CDR3 protein: CASSPGLRFAEAFF
V gene: TRBV6-1; clone size: .; D gene: TRBD2; CDR3 length: 14; J gene: TRBJ2-5; CDR3 DNA: TGTGCCAGCAGTGAGGGTCCGGGGGGAGAGACCCAGTACTTC; CDR3 protein: CASSEGPGGETQYF
V gene: TRBV5-1; clone size: few; D gene: .; CDR3 length: 17; J gene: TRBJ1-4; CDR3 DNA: TGCGCCAGCAGCATAACACAGGGTAATCAAGCTAATGAAAAACTGTTTTTT; CDR3 protein: CASSITQGNQANEKLFF
V gene: TRBV6-1; clone size: .; D gene: TRBD1; CDR3 length: 14; J gene: TRBJ1-2; CDR3 DNA: TGTGCCAGCGAAAGGGACAGGGGTAACTATGGCTACACCTTC; CDR3 protein: CASERDRGNYGYTF
V gene: TRBV7-2; clone size: .; D gene: TRBD1; CDR3 length: 13; J gene: TRBJ1-1; CDR3 DNA: TGTGCCAGCAGCTTCACCTGGGACAGGGAGGCTTTCTTT; CDR3 protein: CASSFTWDREAFF
V gene: TRBV29-1; clone size: .; D gene: .; CDR3 length: 13; J gene: TRBJ2-3; CDR3 DNA: TGCAGCGCCGGGGTACAGGGAGCAGATACGCAGTATTTT; CDR3 protein: CSAGVQGADTQYF
V gene: TRBV29-1; clone size: .; D gene: .; CDR3 length: 13; J gene: TRBJ2-7; CDR3 DNA: TGCAGCGTTGCAGACAGGCCTATCGACGAGCAGTACTTC; CDR3 protein: CSVADRPIDEQYF